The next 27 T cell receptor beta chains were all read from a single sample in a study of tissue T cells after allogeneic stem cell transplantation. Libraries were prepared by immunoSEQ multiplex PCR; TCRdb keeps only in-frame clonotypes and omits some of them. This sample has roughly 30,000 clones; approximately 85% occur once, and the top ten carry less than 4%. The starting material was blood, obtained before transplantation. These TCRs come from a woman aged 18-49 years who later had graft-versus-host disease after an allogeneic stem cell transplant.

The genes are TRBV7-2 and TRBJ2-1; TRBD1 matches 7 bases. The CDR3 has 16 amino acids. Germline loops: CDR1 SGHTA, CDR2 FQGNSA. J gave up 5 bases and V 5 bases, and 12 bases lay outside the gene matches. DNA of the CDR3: TGTGCCAGCAGCCAACAGGGGACGGTCGGCGACAATGAGCAGTTCTTC. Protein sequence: CASSQQGTVGDNEQFF.

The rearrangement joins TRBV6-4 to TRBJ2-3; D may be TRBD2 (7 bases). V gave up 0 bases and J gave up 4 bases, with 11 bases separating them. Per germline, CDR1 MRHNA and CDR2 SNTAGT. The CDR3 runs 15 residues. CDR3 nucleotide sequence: TGTGCCAGCAGTGACTCGACGGGGGGCGCAGATACGCAGTATTTT. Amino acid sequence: CASSDSTGGADTQYF.

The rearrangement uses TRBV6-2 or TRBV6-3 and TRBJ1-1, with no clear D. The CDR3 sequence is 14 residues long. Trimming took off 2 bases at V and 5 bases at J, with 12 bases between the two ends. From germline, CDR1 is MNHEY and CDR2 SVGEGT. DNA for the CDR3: TGTGCCAGCAGTTACGGGTGGAGGCGGACTGAAGCTTTCTTT. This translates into CASSYGWRRTEAFF.

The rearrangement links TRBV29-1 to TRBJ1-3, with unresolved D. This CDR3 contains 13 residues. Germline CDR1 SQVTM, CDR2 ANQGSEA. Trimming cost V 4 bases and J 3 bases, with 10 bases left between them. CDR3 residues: CSVAKGNGNTIYF. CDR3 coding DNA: TGCAGCGTTGCGAAGGGCAATGGAAACACCATATATTTT. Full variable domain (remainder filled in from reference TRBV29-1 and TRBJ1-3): SAVISQKPSRDICQRGTSLTIQCQVDSQVTMMFWYRQQPGQSLTLIATANQGSEATYESGFVIDKFPISRPNLTFSTLTVSNMSPEDSSIYLCSVAKGNGNTIYFGEGSWLTVV.

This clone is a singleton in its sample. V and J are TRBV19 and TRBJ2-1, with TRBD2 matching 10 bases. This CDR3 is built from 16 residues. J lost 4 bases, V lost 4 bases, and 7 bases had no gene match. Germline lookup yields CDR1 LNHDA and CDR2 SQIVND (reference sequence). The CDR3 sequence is CASSTLAGGPYNEQFF. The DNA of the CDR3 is TGTGCCAGTAGTACTTTAGCGGGAGGCCCTTACAATGAGCAGTTCTTC.

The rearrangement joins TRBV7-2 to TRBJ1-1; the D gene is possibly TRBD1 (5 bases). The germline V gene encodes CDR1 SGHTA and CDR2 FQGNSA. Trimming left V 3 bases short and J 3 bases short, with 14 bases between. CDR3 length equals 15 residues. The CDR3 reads CASSFGQGGDTEAFF. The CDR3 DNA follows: TGTGCCAGCAGCTTCGGGCAGGGTGGGGACACTGAAGCTTTCTTT.

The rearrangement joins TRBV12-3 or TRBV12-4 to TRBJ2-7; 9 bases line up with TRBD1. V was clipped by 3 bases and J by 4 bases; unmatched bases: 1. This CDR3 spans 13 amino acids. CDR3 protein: CASSLGQGYEQYF. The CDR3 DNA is TGTGCCAGCAGTTTGGGACAGGGTTACGAGCAGTACTTC.

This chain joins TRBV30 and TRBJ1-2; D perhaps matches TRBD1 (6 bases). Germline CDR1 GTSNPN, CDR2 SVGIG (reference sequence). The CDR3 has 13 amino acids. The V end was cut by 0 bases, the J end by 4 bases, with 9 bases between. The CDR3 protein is CAWSVGASYGYTF. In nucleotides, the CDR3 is TGTGCCTGGAGTGTGGGGGCGAGCTATGGCTACACCTTC.

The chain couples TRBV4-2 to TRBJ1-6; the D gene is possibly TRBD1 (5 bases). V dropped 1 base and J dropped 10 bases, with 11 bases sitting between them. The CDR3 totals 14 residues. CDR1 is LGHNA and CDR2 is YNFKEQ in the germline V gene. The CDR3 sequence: CASSQAGVGSPLHF. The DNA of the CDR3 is TGTGCCAGCAGCCAAGCGGGGGTTGGCTCACCCCTCCACTTT.

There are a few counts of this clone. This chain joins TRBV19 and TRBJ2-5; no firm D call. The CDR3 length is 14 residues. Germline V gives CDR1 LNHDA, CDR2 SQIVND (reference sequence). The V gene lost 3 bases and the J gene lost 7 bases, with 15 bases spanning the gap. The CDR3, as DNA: TGTGCCAGTAGTATGTGGCAACACGAAAGGACCCAGTACTTC. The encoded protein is CASSMWQHERTQYF.

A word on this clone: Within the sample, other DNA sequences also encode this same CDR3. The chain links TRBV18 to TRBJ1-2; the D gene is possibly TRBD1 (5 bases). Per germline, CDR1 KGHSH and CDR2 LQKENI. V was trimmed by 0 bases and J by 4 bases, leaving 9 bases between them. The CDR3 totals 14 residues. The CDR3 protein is CASSPPTESYGYTF. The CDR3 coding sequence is TGTGCCAGCTCACCACCGACAGAGAGCTATGGCTACACCTTC. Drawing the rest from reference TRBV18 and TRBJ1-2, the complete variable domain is NAGVMQNPRHLVRRRGQEARLRCSPMKGHSHVYWYRQLPEEGLKFMVYLQKENIIDESGMPKERFSAEFPKEGPSILRIQQVVRGDSAAYFCASSPPTESYGYTFGSGTRLTVV.

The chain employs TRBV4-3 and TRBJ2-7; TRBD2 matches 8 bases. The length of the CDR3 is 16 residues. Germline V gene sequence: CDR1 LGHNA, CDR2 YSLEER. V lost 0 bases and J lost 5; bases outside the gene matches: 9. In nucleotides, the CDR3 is TGCGCCAGCAGCCAAGATTCTCTGCGGGGGGTGGACGAGCAGTACTTC. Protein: CASSQDSLRGVDEQYF.

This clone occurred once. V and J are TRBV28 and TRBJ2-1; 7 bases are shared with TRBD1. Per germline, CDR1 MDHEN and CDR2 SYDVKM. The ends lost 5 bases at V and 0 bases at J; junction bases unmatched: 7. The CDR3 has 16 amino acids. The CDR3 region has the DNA TGTGCCAGCAGTACTGACAGGGAAAGCTCCTACAATGAGCAGTTCTTC. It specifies CASSTDRESSYNEQFF. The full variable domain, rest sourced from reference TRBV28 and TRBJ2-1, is DVKVTQSSRYLVKRTGEKVFLECVQDMDHENMFWYRQDPGLGLRLIYFSYDVKMKEKGDIPEGYSVSREKKERFSLILESASTNQTSMYLCASSTDRESSYNEQFFGPGTRLTVL.

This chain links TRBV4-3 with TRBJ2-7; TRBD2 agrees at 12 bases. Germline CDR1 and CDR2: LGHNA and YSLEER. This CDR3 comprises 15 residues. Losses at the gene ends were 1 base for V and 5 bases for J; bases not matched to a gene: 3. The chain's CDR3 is CASSQASGGANEQYF. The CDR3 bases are TGCGCCAGCAGCCAAGCTAGCGGGGGGGCAAACGAGCAGTACTTC.

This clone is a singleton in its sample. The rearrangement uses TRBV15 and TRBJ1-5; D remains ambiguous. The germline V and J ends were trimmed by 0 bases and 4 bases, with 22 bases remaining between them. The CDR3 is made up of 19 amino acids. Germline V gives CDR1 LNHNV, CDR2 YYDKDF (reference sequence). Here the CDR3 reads CATSREAVSLGGVNQPQHF. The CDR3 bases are TGTGCCACCAGCAGAGAGGCGGTCAGTTTGGGAGGAGTGAATCAGCCCCAGCATTTT. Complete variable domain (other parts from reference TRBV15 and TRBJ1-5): DAMVIQNPRYQVTQFGKPVTLSCSQTLNHNVMYWYQQKSSQAPKLLFHYYDKDFNNEADTPDNFQSRRPNTSFCFLDIRSPGLGDTAMYLCATSREAVSLGGVNQPQHFGDGTRLSIL.

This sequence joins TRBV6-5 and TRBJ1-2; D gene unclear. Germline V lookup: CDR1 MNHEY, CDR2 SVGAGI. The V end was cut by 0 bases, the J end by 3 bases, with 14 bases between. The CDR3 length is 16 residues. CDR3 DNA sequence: TGTGCCAGCAGTTACTCGATTCCCCCGGCCGACTATGGCTACACCTTC. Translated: CASSYSIPPADYGYTF.

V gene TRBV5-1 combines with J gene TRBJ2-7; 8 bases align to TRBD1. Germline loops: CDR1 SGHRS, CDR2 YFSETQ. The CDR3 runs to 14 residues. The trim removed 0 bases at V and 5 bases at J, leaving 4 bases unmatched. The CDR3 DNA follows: TGCGCCAGCAGCTTGGCCGCACAGGGGGACGAGCAGTACTTC. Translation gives CASSLAAQGDEQYF. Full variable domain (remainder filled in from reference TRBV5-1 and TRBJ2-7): KAGVTQTPRYLIKTRGQQVTLSCSPISGHRSVSWYQQTPGQGLQFLFEYFSETQRNKGNFPGRFSGRQFSNSRSEMNVSTLELGDSALYLCASSLAAQGDEQYFGPGTRLTVT.

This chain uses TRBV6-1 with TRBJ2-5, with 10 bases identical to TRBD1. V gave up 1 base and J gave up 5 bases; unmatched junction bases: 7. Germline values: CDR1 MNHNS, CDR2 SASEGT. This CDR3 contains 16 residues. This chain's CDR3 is CASSEVVWDRGETQYF. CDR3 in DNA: TGTGCCAGCAGTGAAGTGGTGTGGGACAGGGGTGAGACCCAGTACTTC.

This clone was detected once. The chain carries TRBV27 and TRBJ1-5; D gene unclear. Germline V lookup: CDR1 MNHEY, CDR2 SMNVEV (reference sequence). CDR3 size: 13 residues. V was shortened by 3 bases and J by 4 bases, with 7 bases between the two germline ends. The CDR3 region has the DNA TGTGCCAGCAGTTTCGGCAGAAATCAGCCCCAGCATTTT. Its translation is CASSFGRNQPQHF.

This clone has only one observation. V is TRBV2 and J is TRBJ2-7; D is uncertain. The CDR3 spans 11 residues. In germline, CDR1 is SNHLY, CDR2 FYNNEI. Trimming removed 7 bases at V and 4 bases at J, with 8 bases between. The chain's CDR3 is CASIWAYEQYF. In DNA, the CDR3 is TGTGCCAGCATATGGGCGTACGAGCAGTACTTC.

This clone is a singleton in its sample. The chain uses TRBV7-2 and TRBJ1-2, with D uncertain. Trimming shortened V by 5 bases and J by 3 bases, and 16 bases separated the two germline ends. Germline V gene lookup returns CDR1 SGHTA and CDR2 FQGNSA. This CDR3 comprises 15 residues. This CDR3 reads CASSRITVTDYGYTF. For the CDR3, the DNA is TGTGCCAGCAGCCGGATTACAGTGACGGACTATGGCTACACCTTC. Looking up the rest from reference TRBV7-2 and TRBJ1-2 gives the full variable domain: GAGVSQSPSNKVTEKGKDVELRCDPISGHTALYWYRQSLGQGLEFLIYFQGNSAPDKSGLPSDRFSAERTGGSVSTLTIQRTQQEDSAVYLCASSRITVTDYGYTFGSGTRLTVV.

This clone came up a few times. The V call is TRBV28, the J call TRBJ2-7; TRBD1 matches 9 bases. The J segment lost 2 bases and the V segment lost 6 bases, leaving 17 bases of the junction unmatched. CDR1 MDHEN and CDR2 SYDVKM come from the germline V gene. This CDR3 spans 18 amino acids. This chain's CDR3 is CASRMGGQGTLAAYEQYF. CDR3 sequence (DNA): TGTGCCAGCAGAATGGGGGGACAGGGTACCTTAGCGGCCTACGAGCAGTACTTC.

In nucleotides, the CDR3 is TGTGCCAGCAGCTTCCACAGGGGCGGAATGAACACTGAAGCTTTCTTT. It yields the protein CASSFHRGGMNTEAFF. The chain links TRBV7-2 to TRBJ1-1; 7 bases line up with TRBD1. Germline V lookup: CDR1 SGHTA, CDR2 FQGNSA. This CDR3 contains 16 residues. J gave up 0 bases and V 3 bases, and 7 bases lay outside the gene matches.

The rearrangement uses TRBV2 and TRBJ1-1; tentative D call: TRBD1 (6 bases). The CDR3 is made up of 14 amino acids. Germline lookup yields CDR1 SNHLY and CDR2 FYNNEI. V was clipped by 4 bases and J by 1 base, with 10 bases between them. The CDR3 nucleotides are TGTGCCAGCAGTGCCACAGGGAGGAACACTGAAGCTTTCTTT. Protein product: CASSATGRNTEAFF.

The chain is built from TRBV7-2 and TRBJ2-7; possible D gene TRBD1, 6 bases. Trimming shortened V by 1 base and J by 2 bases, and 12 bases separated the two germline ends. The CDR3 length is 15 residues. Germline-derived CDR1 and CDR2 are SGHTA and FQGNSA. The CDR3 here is CASSLDLRGPYEQYF. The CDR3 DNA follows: TGTGCCAGCAGCTTAGATCTCAGGGGCCCCTACGAGCAGTACTTC.

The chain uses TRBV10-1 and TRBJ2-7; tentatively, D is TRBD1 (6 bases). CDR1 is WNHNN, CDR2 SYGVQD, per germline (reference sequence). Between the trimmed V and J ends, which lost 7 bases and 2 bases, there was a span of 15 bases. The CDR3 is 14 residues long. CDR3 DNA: TGCGCCAGCACCCCGAACCAGGGGCCCTACGAGCAGTACTTC. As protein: CASTPNQGPYEQYF.

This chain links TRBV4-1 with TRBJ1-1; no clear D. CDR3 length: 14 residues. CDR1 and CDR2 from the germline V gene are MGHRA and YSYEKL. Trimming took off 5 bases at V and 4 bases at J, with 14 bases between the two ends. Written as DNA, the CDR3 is TGCGCCAGCAGCTACCCCTCGACGCCCACTGAAGCTTTCTTT. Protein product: CASSYPSTPTEAFF.